The next 5 T cell receptor beta chains were all read from a single sample in a study of T cells in Graves' hyperthyroidism and ophthalmopathy. Amplification of TCR beta CDR3 regions used RNA as the template. An initial round of RT-PCR targeting the TCR CDR3 relied on the HTBI primer set. TCRdb itself ran the multiplex PCR reads through MiXCR, one entry per CDR3 protein. The table shows over 650,000 distinct CDR3 sequences, with about a sixth occurring only once. The sample comprised blood. The receptors here all came from a man younger than 30 with Graves' hyperthyroidism.

CDR3 protein: CASSIGLRTGPPEQYF. CDR3 bases: TGTGCCAGTAGTATCGGTTTGAGGACAGGGCCCCCGGAGCAGTACTTC. The chain carries TRBV19 and TRBJ2-7, with 8 bases aligning to TRBD1. Germline CDR1 reads LNHDA; CDR2 reads SQIVND (reference sequence). J lost 7 bases, V lost 3 bases, and 14 bases had no gene match. This CDR3 is built from 16 residues.

This clonotype was recorded at least ten times. The chain combines TRBV5-8 with TRBJ2-7, with D hard to call. CDR3 length: 12 residues. Germline loops: CDR1 SGHTS, CDR2 YDEGEE. Trimming took 5 bases from V and 5 from J, leaving 11 bases between them. In DNA, the CDR3 is TGTGCCAGCAGTTTGATTTCCCACGAGCAGTACTTC. As protein: CASSLISHEQYF. The whole variable domain, remainder taken from reference TRBV5-8 and TRBJ2-7, is EAGVTQSPTHLIKTRGQQATLRCSPISGHTSVYWYQQALGLGLQFLLWYDEGEERNRGNFPPRFSGRQFPNYSSELNVNALELEDSALYLCASSLISHEQYFGPGTRLTVT.

This clonotype appeared a few times. The V and J genes are TRBV14 and TRBJ1-2, with D possibly being TRBD1 (5 bases). This CDR3 has 14 amino acids. Germline lookup yields CDR1 SGHDN and CDR2 FVKESK. Deletions cut 0 bases from V and 5 bases from J, with 10 bases between. CDR3: CASSQDYGGYGYTF. In DNA, the CDR3 is TGTGCCAGCAGCCAAGATTACGGGGGTTATGGCTACACCTTC. The complete variable domain, with remaining parts taken from reference TRBV14 and TRBJ1-2, reads EAGVTQFPSHSVIEKGQTVTLRCDPISGHDNLYWYRRVMGKEIKFLLHFVKESKQDESGMPNNRFLAERTGGTYSTLKVQPAELEDSGVYFCASSQDYGGYGYTFGSGTRLTVV.

V usage is TRBV28 and J usage is TRBJ1-2, with TRBD1 as a possible D gene (6 bases). Germline CDR1 reads MDHEN; CDR2 reads SYDVKM. Between the trimmed V and J ends, which lost 11 bases and 0 bases, there was a span of 13 bases. The CDR3 is 13 amino acids. The CDR3 DNA reads as TGTGCCGCAAGCGAGGGGGCTAACTATGGCTACACCTTC. Its translation is CAASEGANYGYTF.

This chain links TRBV18 with TRBJ2-7, with 9 nucleotides matching TRBD1. This CDR3 comprises 16 residues. Germline trimming cut 3 bases from V and 0 bases from J; bases unmatched to any gene: 6. Germline CDR1 reads KGHSH; CDR2 reads LQKENI. The CDR3: CASSPLRTGVSYEQYF. The CDR3 coding sequence is TGTGCCAGCTCACCCCTCCGGACAGGGGTCTCCTACGAGCAGTACTTC.